The 8 T cell receptor beta chains given below trace back to one sample, sequenced in a study of lymphopenia after photon versus proton radiotherapy (dated by TCRdb to about 2019). Libraries came from the immunoSEQ multiplex PCR assay. TCRdb carries this immuneACCESS record with in-frame sequences only. Its versions omit some clonotypes, under half of them owing to an unresolved V gene in the studies checked, with the rest unexplained. For this sample the table gives tens of thousands of clones, of which roughly 89% were detected only once. The ten largest make up around 47% of the sample. The sequences come from peripheral blood, collected from a patient treated with proton-based radiotherapy. All receptors derive from an older woman with cholangiocarcinoma. Some clones in this sample may be carry-over from other donors' samples.

The chain joins TRBV9 to TRBJ2-3; either TRBD1 or TRBD2 may supply D (5 bases each). Germline V gene lookup returns CDR1 SGDLS and CDR2 YYNGEE. V was shortened by 4 bases and J by 0 bases, with 15 bases between the two germline ends. This CDR3 comprises 16 residues. Written as DNA, the CDR3 is TGTGCCAGCAGCCCCTATAGGGGCGGGAGCACAGATACGCAGTATTTT. Translating it yields CASSPYRGGSTDTQYF.

The rearrangement links TRBV4-1 to TRBJ2-3; weak D call: TRBD1 (6 bases). Germline V gives CDR1 MGHRA, CDR2 YSYEKL. The CDR3 consists of 15 residues. With 1 base removed from V and 1 base from J, the gap between germline ends came to 9 bases. CDR3 nucleotide sequence: TGCGCCAGCAGCCAAGTGGACAGCGGCACAGATACGCAGTATTTT. It specifies CASSQVDSGTDTQYF.

This rearrangement joins TRBV2 to TRBJ2-5, with D possibly TRBD1 on 5 matching bases. V dropped 4 bases and J dropped 5 bases, with 14 bases sitting between them. Germline values: CDR1 SNHLY, CDR2 FYNNEI. The CDR3 consists of 14 residues. CDR3 DNA: TGTGCCAGCAGTGGACAGACCAAAGCGGAGACCCAGTACTTC. It encodes CASSGQTKAETQYF.

The CDR3 coding sequence is TGTGCCAGCAGCCTAACGGGGGCGGGACGGGGCACAGATACGCAGTATTTT. This translates into CASSLTGAGRGTDTQYF. The chain couples TRBV7-9 to TRBJ2-3; D may be TRBD1 or TRBD2 (6 bases each). The CDR3 contains 17 residues. The V end lost 5 bases, the J end lost 1 base, and 19 bases lay between the germline ends. Germline V gene sequence: CDR1 SEHNR, CDR2 FQNEAQ (reference sequence).

The rearrangement joins TRBV6-5 to TRBJ1-2, with D uncertain. The germline V and J ends were trimmed by 6 bases and 2 bases, with 10 bases remaining between them. The CDR3 runs 13 residues. The germline V gene encodes CDR1 MNHEY and CDR2 SVGAGI. In nucleotides, the CDR3 is TGTGCCAGCAGAGCAACAAGGAACTATGGCTACACCTTC. Translation gives CASRATRNYGYTF.

The chain has TRBV5-1 and TRBJ2-7, with D possibly matching TRBD1 (6 bases). The CDR3 extends over 13 amino acids. CDR1 and CDR2 (germline): SGHRS, YFSETQ. Trimming cost V 0 bases and J 6 bases, with 10 bases left between them. CDR3 sequence: CASSLGQESEQYF. DNA for the CDR3: TGCGCCAGCAGCTTGGGACAGGAGAGCGAGCAGTACTTC.

This clone was seen a single time. This chain connects TRBV19 to TRBJ2-2, with a weak D call TRBD1 (5 bases). V was cut by 5 bases and J by 4 bases, with 20 bases left in between. Germline V gene sequence: CDR1 LNHDA, CDR2 SQIVND (reference sequence). CDR3 length equals 17 residues. As DNA, the CDR3 is TGTGCCAGTAGTGACCGGGCAGGGCCCATGAGCACCGGGGAGCTGTTTTTT. This encodes CASSDRAGPMSTGELFF.

The chain uses TRBV27 and TRBJ1-1; D gene uncertain. The CDR3 runs 14 residues. From germline, CDR1 is MNHEY and CDR2 SMNVEV (reference sequence). The germline V and J ends were trimmed by 5 bases and 0 bases, with 10 bases remaining between them. The CDR3 loop reads CASSPMTVNTEAFF. The CDR3 DNA reads as TGTGCCAGCAGTCCGATGACGGTGAACACTGAAGCTTTCTTT.